What follows are 22 T cell receptor beta chains derived from one specimen sequenced in a study of shared T cell receptors in the human thymus. Assay used: immunoSEQ multiplex PCR; TCRdb lists only in-frame clones, some missing. This repertoire shows approximately 580,000 clones, around 82% found once; its top ten account for less than 0.015%. These sequences were also reported in another study, on human thymus T cells.

The specimen was thymocytes. These receptors were collected from a boy under three years old with a congenital heart defect.

A note on this clone: A junction boundary mismatches the germline segment, possibly from a read error. J is TRBJ1-2 and V is TRBV5-4; D might be TRBD1 (6 bases). This CDR3 is 15 amino acids long. Looked up from germline, CDR1 is SGHNT and CDR2 is YYREEE (reference sequence). CDR3 region: CASRGGFEANYGYPF. The DNA for the CDR3 is TGTGCCAGCAGAGGGGGTTTTGAAGCTAACTATGGCTACCCCTTC.

J is TRBJ2-5 and V is TRBV7-2; D possibly corresponds to TRBD1 (6 bases). V lost 5 bases, J lost 2 bases, and 18 bases lay in between. The CDR3 is 16 amino acids. Germline CDR1 SGHTA, CDR2 FQGNSA. The CDR3 nucleotides read TGTGCCAGCAGCCCCGCCGGGACAAGAGGGCAAGAGACCCAGTACTTC. This gives the protein CASSPAGTRGQETQYF.

This chain joins TRBV4-3 and TRBJ1-3; 7 bases are a match to TRBD1. Germline V gives CDR1 LGHNA, CDR2 YSLEER. V trimming: 4 bases; J trimming: 4 bases; junction bases outside the gene matches: 4. This CDR3 is 14 amino acids long. The CDR3 region is CASSRKTGGNTIYF. In DNA form, the CDR3 reads TGCGCCAGCAGCCGAAAGACAGGGGGAAACACCATATATTTT.

This chain connects TRBV21-1 to TRBJ1-2; the D call of TRBD1 is as the table states it, not checked on the DNA. TRBV21-1 is a listed pseudogene. The CDR3 consists of 15 residues. CDR3 in amino acids: CASSNPLRFGCGYTF. As DNA, the CDR3 is TGTGCCAGCAGCAATCCCCTCAGGTTTGGTTGTGGCTACACCTTC.

The chain has TRBV25-1 and TRBJ1-2; no clear D. V was pared by 8 bases and J by 2 bases, with 9 bases between. Germline V lookup: CDR1 MGHDK, CDR2 SYGVNS. The CDR3 loop spans 12 amino acids. In DNA form, the CDR3 reads TGTGCCAGCCTAACAGACAACTATGGCTACACCTTC. Translated: CASLTDNYGYTF.

This chain uses TRBV7-6 with TRBJ2-1; D is possibly TRBD1 (6 bases). Germline CDR1 and CDR2: SGHVS and FNYEAQ. The CDR3 length is 18 residues. V shed 1 base and J shed 8 bases, with 24 bases lying between them. DNA for the CDR3: TGTGCCAGCAGCTTAGACCCCCCTTCCCTAGCAGGGGTGCATGAGCAGTTCTTC. This gives the protein CASSLDPPSLAGVHEQFF.

The genes are TRBV10-1 and TRBJ2-7, with D possibly being TRBD1 (5 bases). Germline assignment: CDR1 WNHNN and CDR2 SYGVQD (reference sequence). The germline V and J ends were trimmed by 3 bases and 4 bases, with 10 bases remaining between them. The CDR3 is 13 residues long. The CDR3 loop reads CASSDGREYEQYF. The CDR3 bases are TGCGCCAGCAGTGATGGCAGGGAATACGAGCAGTACTTC.

The V gene is TRBV4-1, the J gene TRBJ2-5; TRBD2 matches at 9 bases. From germline, CDR1 is MGHRA and CDR2 YSYEKL. CDR3 length: 19 residues. The V segment lost 1 base and the J segment 5 bases; nucleotides outside the gene matches: 17. CDR3 nucleotide sequence: TGCGCCAGCAGCCAAGGGATTAGCGGGAGTCCCCCCTCCCAGGAGACCCAGTACTTC. Residues: CASSQGISGSPPSQETQYF.

The V gene is TRBV29-1, the J gene TRBJ2-7; 7 nucleotides match TRBD1. Germline-derived CDR1 and CDR2 are SQVTM and ANQGSEA. V trimming: 6 bases; J trimming: 4 bases; junction bases outside the gene matches: 9. There are 13 residues in the CDR3. CDR3 bases: TGCAGCGTCCGACAGGGTGGGAGATACGAGCAGTACTTC. It specifies CSVRQGGRYEQYF.

This clone was found once. The chain is built from TRBV11-2 and TRBJ2-1, with D possibly being TRBD2 (5 bases). CDR1 SGHAT and CDR2 FQNNGV come from the germline V gene. The CDR3 consists of 19 residues. V lost 0 bases and J lost 0, with 18 bases in between. CDR3 protein: CASSLDPGLLLSSYNEQFF. The CDR3 region has the DNA TGTGCCAGCAGCTTAGATCCTGGACTTCTCCTTAGCTCCTACAATGAGCAGTTCTTC.

In its sample, this clone was seen a few times. The rearrangement uses TRBV6-5 and TRBJ2-1; a weak D match, TRBD1 (5 bases). CDR1 is MNHEY and CDR2 is SVGAGI in the germline V gene. V was shortened by 2 bases and J by 9 bases, with 11 bases between the two germline ends. This CDR3 comprises 13 residues. CDR3 amino acids: CASSYHFRGEQFF. Written as DNA, the CDR3 is TGTGCCAGCAGTTACCACTTTAGGGGTGAGCAGTTCTTC.

This chain connects TRBV7-2 to TRBJ2-1; TRBD2 might be the D (6 bases). Looked up from germline, CDR1 is SGHTA and CDR2 is FQGNSA. With 0 bases removed from V and 2 bases from J, the gap between germline ends came to 11 bases. This CDR3 has 16 residues. The CDR3 DNA sequence: TGTGCCAGCAGCTTAGCATGGCGGAGGGCCTACAATGAGCAGTTCTTC. Protein: CASSLAWRRAYNEQFF.

The chain is built from TRBV11-2 and TRBJ1-1; 7 nucleotides align to TRBD1. V lost 10 bases and J lost 0; bases outside the gene matches: 5. Germline V gene data show CDR1 as SGHAT and CDR2 as FQNNGV. CDR3 length: 13 residues. CDR3 sequence reads: CATGDRLNTEAFF. The CDR3 region has the DNA TGTGCCACCGGGGACAGATTGAACACTGAAGCTTTCTTT.

The chain has TRBV4-2 and TRBJ2-7; TRBD2 agrees at 13 bases. Germline V gives CDR1 LGHNA, CDR2 YNFKEQ. The CDR3 totals 15 residues. V shed 1 base and J 4 bases; nucleotides not matched to a gene: 1. Written as DNA, the CDR3 is TGTGCCAGCAGCCAAGCGACTAGCGGGAGGTACGAGCAGTACTTC. Protein sequence: CASSQATSGRYEQYF.

This clone was seen once. This chain joins TRBV2 and TRBJ2-7, with D possibly TRBD1 on 5 matching bases. Trimming stripped 1 base from V and 6 bases from J, with 16 bases between. The CDR3 has 15 amino acids. Germline V lookup: CDR1 SNHLY, CDR2 FYNNEI. The CDR3 is CASSEVTGPPTEQYF. The DNA for the CDR3 is TGTGCCAGCAGTGAAGTCACAGGACCTCCAACCGAGCAGTACTTC.

V usage is TRBV4-1 and J usage is TRBJ1-1; D is ambiguous. The V end was cut by 1 base, the J end by 2 bases, with 8 bases between. Germline CDR1 reads MGHRA; CDR2 reads YSYEKL. CDR3 length: 14 residues. The CDR3: CASSQGWSNTEAFF. Here the CDR3 DNA reads TGCGCCAGCAGCCAAGGGTGGAGCAACACTGAAGCTTTCTTT.

The chain combines TRBV9 with TRBJ1-2, with D unresolved. In germline, CDR1 is SGDLS, CDR2 YYNGEE. Trimming removed 2 bases from V and 3 bases from J, with 14 bases in between. The CDR3 contains 15 residues. DNA of the CDR3: TGTGCCAGCAGCGTCAGAAGCCGGGGAGACTATGGCTACACCTTC. Its translation: CASSVRSRGDYGYTF.

CDR3 DNA sequence: TGTGCCAGCAGTCCCGGACAGCTTGTAGCCAAAAACATTCAGTACTTC. Protein: CASSPGQLVAKNIQYF. The rearrangement uses TRBV27 and TRBJ2-4; weak D call: TRBD1 (6 bases). This CDR3 region has 16 residues. The germline V gene encodes CDR1 MNHEY and CDR2 SMNVEV (reference sequence). Trimming stripped 5 bases from V and 0 bases from J, with 14 bases between.

V usage is TRBV5-4 and J usage is TRBJ2-5; possible D gene TRBD2, 6 bases. This CDR3 has 16 amino acids. CDR1 SGHNT and CDR2 YYREEE come from the germline V gene (reference sequence). V lost 1 base to trimming and J lost 5 bases, with 18 bases between them. CDR3 loop: CASSLKRARRVETQYF. CDR3 sequence (DNA): TGTGCCAGCAGCTTGAAGAGGGCCCGGAGGGTGGAGACCCAGTACTTC.

The chain combines TRBV30 with TRBJ1-2; 8 bases fit TRBD1. Germline values: CDR1 GTSNPN, CDR2 SVGIG (reference sequence). With 3 bases clipped from V and 10 bases from J, the junction kept 10 bases outside the gene matches. The CDR3 consists of 13 residues. CDR3 DNA sequence: TGTGCCTGGAGGCGGGACAGGCCTATCGACTACACCTTC. As protein: CAWRRDRPIDYTF.

This clone showed up just a few times. The rearrangement uses TRBV11-3 and TRBJ2-1, with 9 bases lining up with TRBD2. Germline V gene lookup returns CDR1 SGHNT and CDR2 YENEEA. Trimming cost V 4 bases and J 5 bases; bases outside gene matches: 12. This CDR3 has 17 amino acids. CDR3 coding DNA: TGTGCCAGCAGCTCCGTTGGTAGCGGGAGACCCCACAATGAGCAGTTCTTC. It translates to CASSSVGSGRPHNEQFF. The full variable domain, with the rest looked up from reference TRBV11-3 and TRBJ2-1, is EAGVVQSPRYKIIEKKQPVAFWCNPISGHNTLYWYLQNLGQGPELLIRYENEEAVDDSQLPKDRFSAERLKGVDSTLKIQPAELGDSAVYLCASSSVGSGRPHNEQFFGPGTRLTVL.

The chain combines TRBV29-1 with TRBJ2-7, with TRBD2 identical over 7 bases. CDR3 length: 12 residues. Germline-derived CDR1 and CDR2 are SQVTM and ANQGSEA. CDR3 sequence (DNA): TGCTCCGCGGGCGGGAGCTCCTACGAGCAGTACTTC. Amino acids: CSAGGSSYEQYF.